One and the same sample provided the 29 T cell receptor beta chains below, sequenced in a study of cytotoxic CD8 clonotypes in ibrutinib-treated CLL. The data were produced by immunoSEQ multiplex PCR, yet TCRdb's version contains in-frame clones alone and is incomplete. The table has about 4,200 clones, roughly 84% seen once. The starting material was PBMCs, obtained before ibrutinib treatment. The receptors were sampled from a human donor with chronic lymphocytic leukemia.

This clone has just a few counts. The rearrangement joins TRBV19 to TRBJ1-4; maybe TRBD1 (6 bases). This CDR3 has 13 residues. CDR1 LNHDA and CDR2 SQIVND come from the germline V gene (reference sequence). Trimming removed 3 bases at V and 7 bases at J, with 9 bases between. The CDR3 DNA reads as TGTGCCAGTAGTATGGCCAGGGGTGAAAAACTGTTTTTT. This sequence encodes CASSMARGEKLFF.

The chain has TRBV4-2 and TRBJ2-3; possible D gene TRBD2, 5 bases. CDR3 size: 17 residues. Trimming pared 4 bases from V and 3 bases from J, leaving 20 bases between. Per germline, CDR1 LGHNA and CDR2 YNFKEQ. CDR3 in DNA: TGTGCCAGCAGCCCCGAGTTACGGGAAGCAGGTACAGATACGCAGTATTTT. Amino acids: CASSPELREAGTDTQYF.

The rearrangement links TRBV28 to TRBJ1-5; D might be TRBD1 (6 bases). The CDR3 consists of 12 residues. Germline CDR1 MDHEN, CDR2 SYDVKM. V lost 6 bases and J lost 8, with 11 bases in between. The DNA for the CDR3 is TGTGCCAGCAGGACACAGGGCGAGCCCCAGCATTTT. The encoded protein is CASRTQGEPQHF.

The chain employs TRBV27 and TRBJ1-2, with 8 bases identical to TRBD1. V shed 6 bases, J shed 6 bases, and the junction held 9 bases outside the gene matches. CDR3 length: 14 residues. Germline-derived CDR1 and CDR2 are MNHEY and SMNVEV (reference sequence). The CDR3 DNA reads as TGTGCCAGCAGGCGCACAGGGGGAGGAAATGGCTACACCTTC. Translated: CASRRTGGGNGYTF.

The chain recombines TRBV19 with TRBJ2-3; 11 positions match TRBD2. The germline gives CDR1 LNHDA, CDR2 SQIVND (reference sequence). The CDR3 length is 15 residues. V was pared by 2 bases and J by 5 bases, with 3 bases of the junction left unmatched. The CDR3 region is CASSITSGSEDTQYF. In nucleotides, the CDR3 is TGTGCCAGTAGTATAACTAGCGGGAGTGAAGATACGCAGTATTTT. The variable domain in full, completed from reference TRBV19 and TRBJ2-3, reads DGGITQSPKYLFRKEGQNVTLSCEQNLNHDAMYWYRQDPGQGLRLIYYSQIVNDFQKGDIAEGYSVSREKKESFPLTVTSAQKNPTAFYLCASSITSGSEDTQYFGPGTRLTVL.

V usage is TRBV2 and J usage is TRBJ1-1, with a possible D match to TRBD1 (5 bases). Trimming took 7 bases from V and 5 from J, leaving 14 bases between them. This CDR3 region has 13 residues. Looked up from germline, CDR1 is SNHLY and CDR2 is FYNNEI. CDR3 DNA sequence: TGTGCCAGCAAGAGGGACGGGGGGACTGAAGCTTTCTTT. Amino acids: CASKRDGGTEAFF.

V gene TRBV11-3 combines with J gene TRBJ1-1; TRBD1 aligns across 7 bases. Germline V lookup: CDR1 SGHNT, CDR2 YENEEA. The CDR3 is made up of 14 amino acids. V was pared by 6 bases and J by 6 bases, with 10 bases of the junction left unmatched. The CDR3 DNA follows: TGTGCCAGCAGTGAACAGGGGTCGCTCTCTGAAGCTTTCTTT. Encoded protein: CASSEQGSLSEAFF.

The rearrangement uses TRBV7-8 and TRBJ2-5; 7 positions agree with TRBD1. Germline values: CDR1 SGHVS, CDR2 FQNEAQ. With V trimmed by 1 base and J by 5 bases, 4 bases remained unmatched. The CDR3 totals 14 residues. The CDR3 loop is CASSLETGRETQYF. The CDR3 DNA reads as TGTGCCAGCAGCTTAGAGACAGGGCGGGAGACCCAGTACTTC.

The CDR3 region has the DNA TGTGCCAGCAGAAACATCGGGGCGGGAGGGTACAATGAGCAGTTCTTC. Translated: CASRNIGAGGYNEQFF. V usage is TRBV28 and J usage is TRBJ2-1; 9 nucleotides agree with TRBD2. The germline gives CDR1 MDHEN, CDR2 SYDVKM. This CDR3 has 16 residues. V was clipped by 6 bases and J by 4 bases; unmatched bases: 10.

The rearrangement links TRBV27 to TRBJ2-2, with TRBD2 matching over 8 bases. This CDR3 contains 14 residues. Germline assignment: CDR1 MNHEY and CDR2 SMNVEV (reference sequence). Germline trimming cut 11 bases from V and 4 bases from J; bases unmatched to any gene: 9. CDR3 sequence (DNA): TGTGCCGCAGGGCGGGGGGTATCCACCGGGGAGCTGTTTTTT. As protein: CAAGRGVSTGELFF.

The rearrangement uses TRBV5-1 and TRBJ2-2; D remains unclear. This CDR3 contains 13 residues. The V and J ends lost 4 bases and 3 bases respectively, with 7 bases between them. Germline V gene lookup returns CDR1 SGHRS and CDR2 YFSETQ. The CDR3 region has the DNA TGCGCCAGCAGCATAGGCGACACCGGGGAGCTGTTTTTT. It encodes CASSIGDTGELFF.

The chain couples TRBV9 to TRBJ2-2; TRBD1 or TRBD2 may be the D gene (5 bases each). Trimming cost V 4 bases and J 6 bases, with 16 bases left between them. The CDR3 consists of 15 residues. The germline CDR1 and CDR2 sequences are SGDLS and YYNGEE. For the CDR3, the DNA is TGTGCCAGCAGCTTAGCCGGGACCCCTCCCGGGGAGCTGTTTTTT. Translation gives CASSLAGTPPGELFF.

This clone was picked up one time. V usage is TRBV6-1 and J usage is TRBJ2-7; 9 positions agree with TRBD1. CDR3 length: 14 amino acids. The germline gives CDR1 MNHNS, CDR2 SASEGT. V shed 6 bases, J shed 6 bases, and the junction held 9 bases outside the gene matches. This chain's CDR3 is CASRGWDRALEQYF. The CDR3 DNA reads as TGTGCCAGCAGGGGTTGGGACAGGGCCCTCGAGCAGTACTTC.

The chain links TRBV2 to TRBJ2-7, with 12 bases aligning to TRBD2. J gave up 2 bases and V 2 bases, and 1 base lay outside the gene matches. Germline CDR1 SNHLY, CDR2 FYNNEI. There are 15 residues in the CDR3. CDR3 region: CASSEWTSGAYEQYF. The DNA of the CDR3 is TGTGCCAGCAGTGAATGGACTAGCGGGGCCTACGAGCAGTACTTC.

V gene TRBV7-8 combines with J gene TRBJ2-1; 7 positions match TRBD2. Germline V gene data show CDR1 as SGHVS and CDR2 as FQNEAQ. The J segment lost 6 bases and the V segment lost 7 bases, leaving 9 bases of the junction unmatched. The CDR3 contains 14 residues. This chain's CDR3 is CASMEGRASNEQFF. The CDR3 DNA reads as TGTGCCAGCATGGAGGGGAGGGCGAGCAATGAGCAGTTCTTC.

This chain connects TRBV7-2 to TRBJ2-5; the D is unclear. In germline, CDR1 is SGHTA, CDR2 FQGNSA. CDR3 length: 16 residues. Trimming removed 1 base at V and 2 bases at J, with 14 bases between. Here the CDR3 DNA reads TGTGCCAGCAGCTTAGGTGCCATCGACGGTCAAGAGACCCAGTACTTC. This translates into CASSLGAIDGQETQYF.

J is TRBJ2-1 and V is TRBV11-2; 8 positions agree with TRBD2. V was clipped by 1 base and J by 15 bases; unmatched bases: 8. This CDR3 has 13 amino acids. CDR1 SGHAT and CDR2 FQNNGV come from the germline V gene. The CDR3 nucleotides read TGTGCCAGCAGCTTAGCGGGGCGGGGGGTGACGTTCTTC. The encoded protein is CASSLAGRGVTFF.

The CDR3 bases are TGTGCCAGCATCTCGGGACAGGGGGTCAATGAGCAGTTCTTC. Its translation: CASISGQGVNEQFF. The chain uses TRBV7-8 and TRBJ2-1; 11 nucleotides line up with TRBD1. Germline V CDR1 and CDR2: SGHVS, FQNEAQ. There are 14 residues in the CDR3. V lost 7 bases to trimming and J lost 6 bases; unmatched junction nucleotides: 5.

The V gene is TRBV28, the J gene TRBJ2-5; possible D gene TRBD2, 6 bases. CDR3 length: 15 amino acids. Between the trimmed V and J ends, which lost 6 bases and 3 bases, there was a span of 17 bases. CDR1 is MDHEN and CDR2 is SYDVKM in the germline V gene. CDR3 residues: CASSPLGRSKETQYF. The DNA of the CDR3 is TGTGCCAGCAGCCCACTAGGGAGGTCGAAAGAGACCCAGTACTTC.

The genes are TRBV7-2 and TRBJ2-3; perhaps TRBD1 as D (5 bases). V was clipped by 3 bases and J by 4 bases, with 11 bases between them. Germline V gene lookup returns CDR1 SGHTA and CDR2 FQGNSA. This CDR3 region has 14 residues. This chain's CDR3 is CASSFEVGADTQYF. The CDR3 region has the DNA TGTGCCAGCAGCTTTGAAGTAGGGGCAGATACGCAGTATTTT.

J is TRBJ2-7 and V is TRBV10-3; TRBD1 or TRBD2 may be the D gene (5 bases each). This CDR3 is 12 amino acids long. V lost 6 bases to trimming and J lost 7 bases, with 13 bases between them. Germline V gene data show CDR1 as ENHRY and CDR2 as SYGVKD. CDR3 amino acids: CAIRGTGEEQYF. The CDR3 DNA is TGTGCCATCAGGGGGACGGGTGAGGAGCAGTACTTC.

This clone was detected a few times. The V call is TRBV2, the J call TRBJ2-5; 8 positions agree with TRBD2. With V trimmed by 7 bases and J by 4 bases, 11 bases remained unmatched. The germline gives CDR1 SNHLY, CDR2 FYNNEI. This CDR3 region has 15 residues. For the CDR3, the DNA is TGTGCCAGCACTGTCTCCAGCGGGAGTGGAGAGACCCAGTACTTC. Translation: CASTVSSGSGETQYF.

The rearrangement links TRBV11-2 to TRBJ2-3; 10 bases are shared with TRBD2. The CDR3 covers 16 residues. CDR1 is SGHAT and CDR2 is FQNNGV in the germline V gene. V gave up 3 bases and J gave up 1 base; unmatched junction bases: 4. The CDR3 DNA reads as TGTGCCAGCAGCTTCACTAGCGGGGTCGGCACAGATACGCAGTATTTT. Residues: CASSFTSGVGTDTQYF.

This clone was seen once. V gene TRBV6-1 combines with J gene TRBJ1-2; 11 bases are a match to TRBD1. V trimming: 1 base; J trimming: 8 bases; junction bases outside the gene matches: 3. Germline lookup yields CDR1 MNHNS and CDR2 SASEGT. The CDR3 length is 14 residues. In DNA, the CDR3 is TGTGCCAGCAGTGAAGGGGACAGGGGGGCGGGCTACACCTTC. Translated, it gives CASSEGDRGAGYTF.

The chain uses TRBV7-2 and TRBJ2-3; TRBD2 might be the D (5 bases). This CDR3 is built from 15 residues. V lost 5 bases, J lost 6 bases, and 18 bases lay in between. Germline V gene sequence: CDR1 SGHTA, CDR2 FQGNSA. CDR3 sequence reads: CASSRELITGDTQYF. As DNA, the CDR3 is TGTGCCAGCAGCAGAGAACTAATAACGGGGGATACGCAGTATTTT. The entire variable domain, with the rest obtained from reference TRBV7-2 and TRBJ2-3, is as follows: GAGVSQSPSNKVTEKGKDVELRCDPISGHTALYWYRQSLGQGLEFLIYFQGNSAPDKSGLPSDRFSAERTGGSVSTLTIQRTQQEDSAVYLCASSRELITGDTQYFGPGTRLTVL.

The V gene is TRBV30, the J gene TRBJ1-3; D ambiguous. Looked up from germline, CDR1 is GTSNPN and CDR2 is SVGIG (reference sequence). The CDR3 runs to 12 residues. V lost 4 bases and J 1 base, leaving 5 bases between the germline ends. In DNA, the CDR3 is TGTGCCTGGAAACGGTCTGGAAACACCATATATTTT. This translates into CAWKRSGNTIYF.

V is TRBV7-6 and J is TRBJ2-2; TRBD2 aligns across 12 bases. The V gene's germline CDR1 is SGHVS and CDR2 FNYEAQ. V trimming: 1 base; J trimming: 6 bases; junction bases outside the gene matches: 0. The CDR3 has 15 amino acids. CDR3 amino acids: CASSLGLAGAGELFF. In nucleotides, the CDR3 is TGTGCCAGCAGCTTAGGACTAGCGGGAGCCGGGGAGCTGTTTTTT. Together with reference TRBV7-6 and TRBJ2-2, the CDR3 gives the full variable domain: GAGVSQSPRYKVTKRGQDVALRCDPISGHVSLYWYRQALGQGPEFLTYFNYEAQQDKSGLPNDRFSAERPEGSISTLTIQRTEQRDSAMYRCASSLGLAGAGELFFGEGSRLTVL.

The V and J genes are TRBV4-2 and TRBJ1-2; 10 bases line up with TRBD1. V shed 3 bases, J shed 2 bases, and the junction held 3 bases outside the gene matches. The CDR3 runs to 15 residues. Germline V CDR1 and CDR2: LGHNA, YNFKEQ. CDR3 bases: TGTGCCAGCAGCCAGGACAGGGGGGAGAACTATGGCTACACCTTC. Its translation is CASSQDRGENYGYTF.

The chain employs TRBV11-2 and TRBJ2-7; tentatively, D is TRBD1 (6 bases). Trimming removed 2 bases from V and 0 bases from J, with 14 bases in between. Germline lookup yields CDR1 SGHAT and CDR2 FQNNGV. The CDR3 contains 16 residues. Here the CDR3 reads CASSLPGAVSSYEQYF. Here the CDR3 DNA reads TGTGCCAGCAGCTTACCAGGGGCCGTTAGCTCCTACGAGCAGTACTTC.